This TCR beta chain was identified during a study of cytomegalovirus exposure and HLA in healthy donors. About the study: Later analysis reported that the roughly 120 validation repertoires shared the platform of the 650 to 700 first-cohort repertoires. Study-wide results and caveats: Reports credit the classifier with highly specific, highly sensitive diagnosis of cytomegalovirus status. According to a later analysis, TCR clusters from the first cohort tended to co-occur in the 120 or so validation repertoires. Cytomegalovirus association was assigned to 170 or so TCR beta chains.

This clone was seen a few times. The antigen remains unidentified. The CDR3 has 15 residues. Looked up from germline, CDR1 is MGHRA and CDR2 is YSYEKL. V dropped 4 bases and J dropped 4; count of bases not matched to a gene: 9. Only in-frame clones appear in the TCRdb table, and some are missing; sequencing was by immunoSEQ multiplex PCR. The top ten hold around 3% of the sample, which has around 160,000 clones, 88% seen once. The source material was PBMCs. The J gene is TRBJ1-2, the V gene TRBV4-1, with 7 bases lining up with TRBD1. This clonotype originated in a man younger than 35 in good health and CMV-seronegative. CDR3 coding DNA: TGCGCCAGCAGCCGCTCTTGGCAGGGGGTCTATGGCTACACCTTC. Translating gives CASSRSWQGVYGYTF.